The 2 T cell receptor beta chains given below trace back to one sample, sequenced in a study of early T cells in non-severe SARS-CoV-2 infection (dated by TCRdb to the early 2020s). Libraries came from 5' RACE. TCRdb lists the instrument as NextSeq 500. TCRdb's own reprocessing of the public reads used fastp at Q25 and MiXCR and kept productive beta chains. CDR3 protein sequences are deduplicated, and each keeps its most common genes and DNA. The table for this sample lists nearly 90,000 distinct CDR3 sequences; approximately 15% of them were counted only once. The ten largest clonotypes hold roughly 6.4% of the sample. Specimen: whole blood. These receptors all stem from an adult who was a healthcare worker with PCR-confirmed SARS-CoV-2 infection or an uninfected control (not recorded which).

The chain has TRBV30 and TRBJ1-3, with D perhaps TRBD1 (6 bases). This CDR3 is built from 15 residues. The germline gives CDR1 GTSNPN, CDR2 SVGIG (reference sequence). Between the trimmed V and J ends, which lost 2 bases and 0 bases, there was a span of 11 bases. The CDR3 here is CAWSRGTPSGNTIYF. Written as DNA, the CDR3 is TGTGCCTGGAGTCGGGGGACACCCTCTGGAAACACCATATATTTT. Supplemented by reference TRBV30 and TRBJ1-3, the full variable domain reads SQTIHQWPATLVQPVGSPLSLECTVEGTSNPNLYWYRQAAGRGLQLLFYSVGIGQISSEVPQNLSASRPQDRQFILSSKKLLLSDSGFYLCAWSRGTPSGNTIYFGEGSWLTVV.

In its sample, this clonotype was seen a few times. The rearrangement uses TRBV20-1 and TRBJ1-6; D ambiguous. CDR1 DFQATT and CDR2 SNEGSKA come from the germline V gene (reference sequence). There are 13 residues in the CDR3. Trimming shortened V by 4 bases and J by 7 bases, and 11 bases separated the two germline ends. The CDR3 region has the DNA TGCAGTGCTATCTGGACTGCCAATTCACCCCTCCACTTT. Its translation is CSAIWTANSPLHF.